This passage covers 23 T cell receptor beta chains from one sample sequenced in a study of blood T cells in healthy people across ages. Alongside a J-beta primer mix, a sample-barcoded 5' primer served in a second PCR lasting roughly 6 to 11 cycles. MiXCR, run by TCRdb on the 5' RACE reads, gives a single entry per CDR3 protein. The sample carries hundreds of thousands of distinct CDR3 sequences, about 28% recorded once. Sequenced: blood. All receptors derive from a woman of 80 years or more in good health.

In its sample, this clonotype was seen many times. Here the CDR3 reads CARSRGGHPCPEAFF. The CDR3 DNA reads as TGTGCCAGATCGAGAGGGGGCCACCCGTGCCCTGAAGCTTTCTTT. The V gene is TRBV6-2 or TRBV6-3, the J gene TRBJ1-1, with TRBD1 matching 7 bases. Germline CDR1 MNHEY, CDR2 SVGEGT. This CDR3 comprises 15 residues. With 9 bases clipped from V and 6 bases from J, the junction kept 16 bases outside the gene matches.

This clonotype has a handful of counts. The chain is built from TRBV6-2 or TRBV6-3 and TRBJ2-7, with TRBD2 identical over 14 bases. With 4 bases clipped from V and 3 bases from J, the junction kept 5 bases outside the gene matches. Germline V gene lookup returns CDR1 MNHEY and CDR2 SVGEGT. This CDR3 is built from 16 residues. The CDR3 DNA reads TGTGCCAGCAGTTCGACTAGCGGGGGGGCGGTCTACGAGCAGTACTTC. The encoded protein is CASSSTSGGAVYEQYF.

In this sample, this clonotype turned up many times. J is TRBJ1-2 and V is TRBV20-1, with 9 nucleotides matching TRBD1. The CDR3 totals 14 residues. V lost 2 bases and J lost 8; bases outside the gene matches: 9. Germline CDR1 and CDR2: DFQATT and SNEGSKA (reference sequence). CDR3 sequence: CSARPSGTGRGYTF. CDR3 bases: TGCAGTGCTAGACCTTCCGGGACAGGGCGAGGCTACACCTTC.

This clonotype was recorded at least ten times. The chain's CDR3 is CASRANSDYEQYF. The CDR3 region has the DNA TGTGCCAGCAGGGCGAACTCGGACTACGAGCAGTACTTC. This chain uses TRBV6-1 with TRBJ2-7; no clear D gene. This CDR3 is 13 amino acids long. Trimming pared 6 bases from V and 3 bases from J, leaving 12 bases between. The germline V gene has CDR1 MNHNS and CDR2 SASEGT.

This clonotype was counted many times. The chain has TRBV10-3 and TRBJ1-5; TRBD1 might be the D (5 bases). This CDR3 comprises 13 residues. Trimming left V 9 bases short and J 4 bases short, with 13 bases between. CDR1 and CDR2 from the germline V gene are ENHRY and SYGVKD. CDR3 loop: CAISRDLNQPQHF. Written as DNA, the CDR3 is TGTGCCATAAGCCGGGACCTAAATCAGCCCCAGCATTTT.

This clonotype appeared many times. The chain combines TRBV10-3 with TRBJ2-1, with TRBD2 matching over 8 bases. V lost 4 bases to trimming and J lost 0 bases; unmatched junction nucleotides: 5. There are 16 residues in the CDR3. CDR1 and CDR2 (germline): ENHRY, SYGVKD. The DNA for the CDR3 is TGTGCCATCAGTGGAATCGGGGGGGGCTCCTACAATGAGCAGTTCTTC. Its translation is CAISGIGGGSYNEQFF.

The CDR3 is CASSLSSTGGTEQYF. The CDR3 DNA reads as TGTGCCAGCAGCTTATCCTCAACGGGAGGGACGGAGCAGTACTTC. This rearrangement joins TRBV7-2 to TRBJ2-7; 8 bases are a match to TRBD2. The CDR3 contains 15 residues. The germline gives CDR1 SGHTA, CDR2 FQGNSA. Unmatched junction bases numbered 10, after V lost 2 bases and J lost 7 bases.

Comment on this clonotype: Being one base from a much bigger clone, this may be a read error. The rearrangement links TRBV25-1 to TRBJ2-3, with no clear D. The length of the CDR3 is 15 residues. Per germline, CDR1 MGHDK and CDR2 SYGVNS. The CDR3 DNA sequence: TGTGCCTGCAGTGAATATACGAAAGCGACAGATACGCAGTATTTT. Its protein product is CACSEYTKATDTQYF.

With respect to this clonotype: This clone may be a read error of a much larger clone one base away. The chain is built from TRBV7-2 and TRBJ2-5; D call uncertain. The CDR3 sequence is 14 residues long. The germline V gene encodes CDR1 SGHTA and CDR2 FQGNSA. Written as DNA, the CDR3 is TGTGCCAGCAGCTTATCGTTAGCCCAAGGGACCCAGTACTTC. Protein sequence: CASSLSLAQGTQYF.

This clonotype has a handful of counts. This chain links TRBV7-2 with TRBJ2-3; TRBD2 matches 11 bases. This CDR3 region has 17 residues. The V and J ends lost 5 bases and 0 bases, in that order; junction bases with no gene match: 7. Germline CDR1 and CDR2: SGHTA and FQGNSA. The CDR3: CTSSTTSGKRSTDTQYF. The CDR3, as DNA: TGTACCAGCAGCACGACTAGCGGGAAACGTAGCACAGATACGCAGTATTTT.

The chain has TRBV20-1 and TRBJ2-1, with unresolved D. Germline lookup yields CDR1 DFQATT and CDR2 SNEGSKA (reference sequence). CDR3 size: 11 residues. Trimming pared 6 bases from V and 7 bases from J, leaving 10 bases between. The CDR3 protein is CSAKRYNEQFF. The DNA of the CDR3 is TGCAGTGCGAAAAGATATAATGAGCAGTTCTTC.

There are many counts of this clonotype. This chain uses TRBV20-1 with TRBJ1-1, with TRBD1 identical over 7 bases. This CDR3 has 16 residues. J was trimmed by 1 base and V by 0 bases; bases with no gene match: 8. The germline V gene has CDR1 DFQATT and CDR2 SNEGSKA (reference sequence). DNA of the CDR3: TGCAGTGCTAGAGAGAACAGGGGATTTACGAACACTGAAGCTTTCTTT. This gives the protein CSARENRGFTNTEAFF.

Ten or more counts support this clonotype. This chain connects TRBV5-1 to TRBJ2-1; D unresolved. The CDR3 contains 13 residues. Germline V gene lookup returns CDR1 SGHRS and CDR2 YFSETQ. V dropped 2 bases and J dropped 3 bases, with 6 bases sitting between them. The CDR3 region is CASSFTRYNEQFF. CDR3 bases: TGCGCCAGCAGCTTCACACGCTACAATGAGCAGTTCTTC. The whole variable domain, filled in from reference TRBV5-1 and TRBJ2-1, reads KAGVTQTPRYLIKTRGQQVTLSCSPISGHRSVSWYQQTPGQGLQFLFEYFSETQRNKGNFPGRFSGRQFSNSRSEMNVSTLELGDSALYLCASSFTRYNEQFFGPGTRLTVL.

The rearrangement joins TRBV6-2 or TRBV6-3 to TRBJ2-1; TRBD1 aligns across 9 bases. V lost 2 bases, J lost 8 bases, and 10 bases stayed unmatched. The germline V gene has CDR1 MNHEY and CDR2 SVGEGT. The CDR3 sequence is 16 residues long. In nucleotides, the CDR3 is TGTGCCAGCAGTTACCCATTGACAGGGGGAGGCGATGAGCAGTTCTTC. Translating it yields CASSYPLTGGGDEQFF.

This clonotype was recorded many times. The CDR3 spells CASSQDGRGTQETQYF. The CDR3 coding sequence is TGTGCCAGCAGCCAAGATGGGCGGGGGACCCAAGAGACCCAGTACTTC. The V and J genes are TRBV4-2 and TRBJ2-5, with TRBD2 matching over 7 bases. Germline V gene sequence: CDR1 LGHNA, CDR2 YNFKEQ. CDR3 length: 16 amino acids. J was trimmed by 1 base and V by 0 bases; bases with no gene match: 5.

This clonotype was found many times. One end of the junction varies from germline; a read error may be responsible. The rearrangement joins TRBV6-2 or TRBV6-3 to TRBJ2-7, with TRBD2 matching 9 bases. Germline V gives CDR1 MNHEY, CDR2 SVGEGT. The CDR3 loop spans 15 amino acids. CDR3 region: CASSPGLAAPYEQYF. The CDR3 DNA follows: TGTGCCAGCAGTCCGGGACTAGCCGCCCCCTATGAGCAGTACTTC.

This CDR3 is CSASSYQGWNTEAFF. CDR3 nucleotides: TGCAGTGCTAGTTCGTATCAGGGGTGGAACACTGAAGCTTTCTTT. This chain connects TRBV20-1 to TRBJ1-1, with D maybe TRBD1 (6 bases). CDR1 and CDR2 (germline): DFQATT, SNEGSKA (reference sequence). The CDR3 covers 15 residues. Between the trimmed V and J ends, which lost 3 bases and 1 base, there was a span of 15 bases.

At least ten counts were recorded for this clonotype. V usage is TRBV7-2 and J usage is TRBJ1-2, with D tentatively TRBD1 (6 bases). The CDR3 totals 14 residues. The germline V gene has CDR1 SGHTA and CDR2 FQGNSA. V was shortened by 5 bases and J by 4 bases, with 14 bases between the two germline ends. Here the CDR3 reads CASSVNRDLYGYTF. DNA of the CDR3: TGTGCCAGCAGCGTAAACAGGGACCTCTATGGCTACACCTTC. The whole variable domain, filled in from reference TRBV7-2 and TRBJ1-2, reads GAGVSQSPSNKVTEKGKDVELRCDPISGHTALYWYRQSLGQGLEFLIYFQGNSAPDKSGLPSDRFSAERTGGSVSTLTIQRTQQEDSAVYLCASSVNRDLYGYTFGSGTRLTVV.

This clonotype was recorded at least ten times. The genes are TRBV10-3 and TRBJ1-4, with 7 bases fitting TRBD1. CDR1 is ENHRY and CDR2 is SYGVKD in the germline V gene. V lost 11 bases, J lost 8 bases, and 11 bases stayed unmatched. The CDR3 totals 13 residues. CDR3 nucleotides: TGTGCCTCGGCGAGACAGGGAGAAGAAAAACTGTTTTTT. This sequence encodes CASARQGEEKLFF.

This clonotype was observed a few times. One end of the junction is discordant with germline, which a read error may explain. The rearrangement joins TRBV20-1 to TRBJ1-5; D remains unclear. CDR3 length: 15 residues. Per germline, CDR1 DFQATT and CDR2 SNEGSKA (reference sequence). CDR3 in DNA: TGCAGTGCTAGTTTTGCGAGTTATAGCAATCAGCTCCAGCATTTT. Translated, it gives CSASFASYSNQLQHF.

This clonotype was seen repeatedly, ten times or more. The rearrangement links TRBV6-5 to TRBJ1-2; the match to TRBD1 covers 8 bases. CDR1 and CDR2 (germline): MNHEY, SVGAGI. The ends lost 0 bases at V and 7 bases at J; junction bases unmatched: 7. The CDR3 runs 15 residues. The CDR3 loop is CASSYSLGQETGYTF. CDR3 nucleotide sequence: TGTGCCAGCAGTTACTCGCTGGGACAGGAGACTGGCTACACCTTC.

The V gene is TRBV20-1, the J gene TRBJ2-1; TRBD2 might be the D (5 bases). The V end lost 3 bases, the J end lost 4 bases, and 13 bases lay between the germline ends. The CDR3 has 14 amino acids. CDR1 DFQATT and CDR2 SNEGSKA come from the germline V gene (reference sequence). The CDR3 bases are TGCAGTGCTAGGCCTAGCCTCCATTACAATGAGCAGTTCTTC. Its translation is CSARPSLHYNEQFF.

This clonotype showed up many times. V and J are TRBV29-1 and TRBJ2-3; D is unclear. The CDR3 covers 14 residues. In germline, CDR1 is SQVTM, CDR2 ANQGSEA. Trimming left V 8 bases short and J 2 bases short, with 17 bases between. The CDR3 DNA is TGCAGCTCTCGACGACCGGGTGACACAGATACGCAGTATTTT. Amino acids: CSSRRPGDTDTQYF.